Shown below are 25 T cell receptor beta chains from a single sample sequenced in a study of blood T cell repertoires in COVID-19. Sequencing was performed with immunoSEQ multiplex PCR; in TCRdb, only in-frame clones are kept and a portion is missing. Of some 370,000 clones listed, roughly 86% are singletons. The sequenced sample consisted of peripheral blood. Receptors originate from a woman in her 30s with COVID-19, enrolled during active disease.

The chain joins TRBV5-4 to TRBJ2-2, with TRBD1 identical over 8 bases. V trimming: 0 bases; J trimming: 3 bases; junction bases outside the gene matches: 7. CDR3 length: 17 residues. Germline V gene data show CDR1 as SGHNT and CDR2 as YYREEE (reference sequence). The chain's CDR3 is CASSLEPGGADTGELFF. For the CDR3, the DNA is TGTGCCAGCAGCTTGGAGCCAGGGGGCGCGGACACCGGGGAGCTGTTTTTT.

The chain has TRBV30 and TRBJ2-5, with TRBD2 identical over 10 bases. After removal of 4 bases from V and 6 bases from J, the junction contained 11 bases not matched to a gene. This CDR3 comprises 15 residues. Germline-derived CDR1 and CDR2 are GTSNPN and SVGIG (reference sequence). The CDR3: CAWNALAGLVKTQYF. The CDR3 nucleotides read TGTGCCTGGAATGCACTAGCGGGATTAGTAAAGACCCAGTACTTC.

The rearrangement joins TRBV6-5 to TRBJ2-7, with a tentative D call TRBD2 (6 bases). The germline V and J ends were trimmed by 6 bases and 2 bases, with 17 bases remaining between them. CDR3 length equals 15 residues. CDR1 MNHEY and CDR2 SVGAGI come from the germline V gene. CDR3 coding DNA: TGTGCCAGCAGCCAGAAGTCTACGGGGGCCTACGAGCAGTACTTC. This gives the protein CASSQKSTGAYEQYF.

The chain joins TRBV6-4 to TRBJ2-7; 8 bases align to TRBD2. The CDR3 is 14 residues long. Germline lookup yields CDR1 MRHNA and CDR2 SNTAGT. The V segment lost 3 bases and the J segment 7 bases; nucleotides outside the gene matches: 8. The CDR3 DNA sequence: TGTGCCAGCAGTGAGCGGGAGGAGGTAGGGGAGCAGTACTTC. Translation: CASSEREEVGEQYF.

The rearrangement uses TRBV10-2 and TRBJ2-1; 8 nucleotides align to TRBD1. The germline V gene has CDR1 WSHSY and CDR2 SAAADI. This CDR3 comprises 14 residues. The V segment lost 5 bases and the J segment 6 bases; nucleotides outside the gene matches: 6. CDR3 sequence reads: CASSLDRVLNEQFF. The CDR3 region has the DNA TGCGCCAGCAGTCTGGACAGGGTCCTCAATGAGCAGTTCTTC.

This chain links TRBV5-1 with TRBJ2-7; a possible D gene is TRBD2 (6 bases). The CDR3 is 14 amino acids. Germline assignment: CDR1 SGHRS and CDR2 YFSETQ. Trimming cost V 4 bases and J 0 bases, with 11 bases left between them. The chain's CDR3 is CASSPGGNSYEQYF. The CDR3 DNA follows: TGCGCCAGCAGCCCGGGCGGGAACTCCTACGAGCAGTACTTC.

J is TRBJ2-7 and V is TRBV27; 8 positions match TRBD2. Germline V lookup: CDR1 MNHEY, CDR2 SMNVEV (reference sequence). V gave up 6 bases and J gave up 4 bases; unmatched junction bases: 20. The CDR3 runs 18 residues. The CDR3 loop reads CASSKKVSGAGRVYEQYF. DNA for the CDR3: TGTGCCAGCAGCAAAAAAGTTAGCGGGGCCGGACGGGTGTACGAGCAGTACTTC.

The chain carries TRBV29-1 and TRBJ2-7, with 10 bases matching TRBD1. Germline V gene sequence: CDR1 SQVTM, CDR2 ANQGSEA. Trimming cost V 2 bases and J 0 bases; bases outside gene matches: 7. The CDR3 runs to 16 residues. CDR3: CSVESSGTGASYEQYF. The CDR3 DNA reads TGCAGCGTTGAAAGTTCCGGGACAGGGGCCTCCTACGAGCAGTACTTC.

This chain uses TRBV11-2 with TRBJ2-1; 11 bases line up with TRBD2. In germline, CDR1 is SGHAT, CDR2 FQNNGV. After removal of 3 bases from V and 4 bases from J, the junction contained 8 bases not matched to a gene. The CDR3 has 17 residues. The CDR3 protein is CASSLWVAGGLYNEQFF. The DNA of the CDR3 is TGTGCCAGCAGCTTGTGGGTAGCGGGAGGGCTGTACAATGAGCAGTTCTTC.

This clone has a single count. V gene TRBV5-6 combines with J gene TRBJ2-7; 10 nucleotides match TRBD2. Germline trimming cut 6 bases from V and 5 bases from J; bases unmatched to any gene: 17. Germline V gives CDR1 SGHDT, CDR2 YYEEEE. The CDR3 covers 17 residues. CDR3 protein: CASTRPGLALPIDEQYF. The DNA for the CDR3 is TGTGCCAGCACACGCCCGGGACTAGCGCTTCCTATCGACGAGCAGTACTTC.

A note on this clone: Other DNA sequences from this sample encode an identical CDR3 as well. The CDR3, as DNA: TGTGCCAGCAGTCTAACCTACGAGCAGTACTTC. This translates into CASSLTYEQYF. The chain has TRBV12-3 or TRBV12-4 and TRBJ2-7; D gene unclear. V was clipped by 5 bases and J by 2 bases, with 4 bases between them. The CDR3 consists of 11 residues.

As regards this clone: This same CDR3 is encoded by further DNA sequences in the sample. The chain has TRBV2 and TRBJ1-3; the D is unclear. The length of the CDR3 is 13 residues. The germline V and J ends were trimmed by 4 bases and 0 bases, with 4 bases remaining between them. Germline CDR1 and CDR2: SNHLY and FYNNEI. CDR3 nucleotide sequence: TGTGCCAGCAGTGTCAGCTCTGGAAACACCATATATTTT. Its protein is CASSVSSGNTIYF.

The chain has TRBV6-4 and TRBJ2-1; TRBD2 might be the D (6 bases). CDR1 and CDR2 (germline): MRHNA, SNTAGT. Trimming shortened V by 4 bases and J by 4 bases, and 11 bases separated the two germline ends. The CDR3 totals 14 residues. Here the CDR3 reads CASSAGGTYNEQFF. Here the CDR3 DNA reads TGTGCCAGCAGTGCAGGCGGGACGTACAATGAGCAGTTCTTC.

This clone showed up just once. CDR3 loop: CASSDGSNTGELFF. The CDR3, as DNA: TGTGCCAGCAGTGATGGCTCCAACACCGGGGAGCTGTTTTTT. V is TRBV6-4 and J is TRBJ2-2; the D is unclear. CDR1 MRHNA and CDR2 SNTAGT come from the germline V gene. The CDR3 runs 14 residues. The V and J ends lost 3 bases and 2 bases respectively, with 7 bases between them.

At least ten counts were recorded for this clone. V and J are TRBV5-1 and TRBJ1-6; D remains unclear. The CDR3 consists of 12 residues. Trimming took off 9 bases at V and 14 bases at J, with 18 bases between the two ends. Looked up from germline, CDR1 is SGHRS and CDR2 is YFSETQ. The CDR3 reads CATPLRATSLHF. CDR3 DNA sequence: TGCGCCACCCCCTTGAGGGCCACGTCCCTCCACTTT.

The chain uses TRBV5-1 and TRBJ2-3, with 10 positions matching TRBD1. Germline lookup yields CDR1 SGHRS and CDR2 YFSETQ. Trimming removed 4 bases from V and 4 bases from J; junction bases left unmatched: 6. The CDR3 consists of 15 residues. The CDR3 coding sequence is TGCGCCAGCAGCCGCCCGGGACAGGGGTCAGATACGCAGTATTTT. This sequence encodes CASSRPGQGSDTQYF.

The chain is built from TRBV30 and TRBJ1-2; TRBD1 might be the D (6 bases). The CDR3 spans 13 residues. Between the trimmed V and J ends, which lost 3 bases and 6 bases, there was a span of 14 bases. The V gene's germline CDR1 is GTSNPN and CDR2 SVGIG (reference sequence). Here the CDR3 reads CAWSYGTSNGYTF. For the CDR3, the DNA is TGTGCCTGGAGCTACGGGACAAGTAATGGCTACACCTTC.

This chain joins TRBV3-1 (or the pseudogene TRBV3-2) and TRBJ2-1, with D uncertain. Germline CDR1 and CDR2: LGHDT and YNNKEL (reference sequence). CDR3 size: 12 residues. V was shortened by 0 bases and J by 10 bases, with 7 bases between the two germline ends. The CDR3 DNA follows: TGTGCCAGCAGCCAAGATCGTCTAGAGCAGTTCTTC. Protein product: CASSQDRLEQFF.

This chain joins TRBV28 and TRBJ2-5; TRBD2 matches at 10 bases. CDR3 length: 17 residues. The germline gives CDR1 MDHEN, CDR2 SYDVKM. V lost 7 bases and J lost 5; bases outside the gene matches: 16. The CDR3 DNA sequence: TGTGCCAGCAAGGTTCCCCTAGCGGGAGCTCAGTCGGAGACCCAGTACTTC. Its translation is CASKVPLAGAQSETQYF.

The table lists this clone with a count of one. The rearrangement uses TRBV28 and TRBJ1-3, with a tentative D call TRBD1 (6 bases). This CDR3 comprises 16 residues. Looked up from germline, CDR1 is MDHEN and CDR2 is SYDVKM. V was shortened by 6 bases and J by 0 bases, with 15 bases between the two germline ends. The CDR3 region has the DNA TGTGCCAGCAGCACCCCAGGGGCTAACTCTGGAAACACCATATATTTT. Its protein product is CASSTPGANSGNTIYF.

V usage is TRBV27 and J usage is TRBJ1-6; TRBD1 matches 9 bases. There are 14 residues in the CDR3. Trimming took 3 bases from V and 13 from J; bases not matched to a gene: 7. CDR1 is MNHEY and CDR2 is SMNVEV in the germline V gene (reference sequence). CDR3 residues: CASSFRDREGPLHF. The DNA for the CDR3 is TGTGCCAGCAGTTTCCGGGACAGGGAGGGTCCCCTCCACTTT.

This clone appeared a single time. This chain uses TRBV3-1 (or the pseudogene TRBV3-2) with TRBJ2-5; maybe TRBD1 (6 bases). Trimming removed 1 base at V and 3 bases at J, with 9 bases between. Looked up from germline, CDR1 is LGHDT and CDR2 is YNNKEL (reference sequence). The CDR3 runs 14 residues. In DNA, the CDR3 is TGTGCCAGCAGCCAAGTTAACAGGGAAGAGACCCAGTACTTC. Its protein product is CASSQVNREETQYF.

The V gene is TRBV2, the J gene TRBJ1-5, with D unresolved. The CDR3 is made up of 15 amino acids. Germline V gene data show CDR1 as SNHLY and CDR2 as FYNNEI. V was trimmed by 0 bases and J by 0 bases, leaving 6 bases between them. CDR3 amino acids: CASSEARYSNQPQHF. The CDR3 DNA reads TGTGCCAGCAGTGAAGCGCGGTATAGCAATCAGCCCCAGCATTTT.

The rearrangement uses TRBV28 and TRBJ2-7, with 7 bases identical to TRBD2. Germline V gene data show CDR1 as MDHEN and CDR2 as SYDVKM. This CDR3 comprises 14 residues. With V trimmed by 6 bases and J by 6 bases, 11 bases remained unmatched. This CDR3 is CASSPGGGGAEQYF. The CDR3 DNA is TGTGCCAGCAGCCCTGGCGGGGGTGGCGCCGAGCAGTACTTC.

The V and J genes are TRBV11-2 and TRBJ1-1; TRBD1 matches 8 bases. This CDR3 contains 15 residues. Germline trimming cut 0 bases from V and 5 bases from J; bases unmatched to any gene: 5. Germline V gene sequence: CDR1 SGHAT, CDR2 FQNNGV. The CDR3 reads CASSLDYRGWTEAFF. CDR3 DNA sequence: TGTGCCAGCAGCTTAGACTACAGGGGGTGGACTGAAGCTTTCTTT.